This TCR beta chain derives from a study of PD-1 blockade in classical Hodgkin lymphoma. At the level of the study: The nivolumab dose that patients received was 3 mg/kg, given intravenously every 2 weeks.

General study findings and limits: Compared with baseline, CD4+ but not CD8+ TCR diversity had risen significantly by C4D1.

Measured with immunoSEQ multiplex PCR; TCRdb has only the in-frame clones, and not every one. In the table there are 75,000 to 100,000 clones, more than 80% of which are singletons. Every one of the patients relapsed after autologous stem cell transplantation (brentuximab vedotin exposure was variable). Best response was recorded as complete response, partial response or progressive disease. With regard to this clone: Its antigen is not known.

The CDR3 is 17 residues long. The source is a human donor with classical Hodgkin lymphoma. Sequenced here: peripheral blood mononuclear cells (PBMCs), sampled before the second cycle of nivolumab. The chain has TRBV21-1 and TRBJ2-3; the table's TRBD2 call for D was not verified on the DNA. TRBV21-1 is flagged as a pseudogene. The DNA for the CDR3 is TGTGCCAGCAGCAACCTAGCGGGGCCAAGGAGCACAGATACGCAGTATTTT. Its protein product is CASSNLAGPRSTDTQYF.